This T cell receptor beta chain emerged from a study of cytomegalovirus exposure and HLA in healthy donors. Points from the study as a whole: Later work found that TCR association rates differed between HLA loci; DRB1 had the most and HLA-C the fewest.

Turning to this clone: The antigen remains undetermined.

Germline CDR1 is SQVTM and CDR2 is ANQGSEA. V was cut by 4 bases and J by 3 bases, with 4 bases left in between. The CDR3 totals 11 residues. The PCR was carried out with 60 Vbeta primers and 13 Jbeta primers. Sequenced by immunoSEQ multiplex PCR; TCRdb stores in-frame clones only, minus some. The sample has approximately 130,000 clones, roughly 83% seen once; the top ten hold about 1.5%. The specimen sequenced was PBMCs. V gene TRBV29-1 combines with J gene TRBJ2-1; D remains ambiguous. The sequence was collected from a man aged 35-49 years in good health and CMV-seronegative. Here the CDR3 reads CSVAYYNEQFF. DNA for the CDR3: TGCAGCGTTGCCTACTACAATGAGCAGTTCTTC.